This T cell receptor (beta chain) was captured in a study of T cells in localized non-small cell lung cancer. This clone is medium-sized in the sample. Antigen unknown. CDR3 size: 14 residues. General study points: Sequencing covered just one tumor region, so heterogeneity cannot be ruled out. Paired adjacent lung recovered a median roughly 50 of the top 100 tumor clones.

Some clones are missing from TCRdb's copy, which holds only in-frame ones; the method was immunoSEQ multiplex PCR. This sample has fewer than 9,000 clones, with about 45% found just once. The chain recombines TRBV1 with TRBJ1-4. TRBV1 is deemed a pseudogene. This sample comprised lymph node tissue, obtained before any cancer treatment. The source of this sequence is a man between 40 and 75 years old with stage I lung adenocarcinoma. As DNA, the CDR3 is TGCGCCAGCAGCCAAGGCTCGGGGGATGAAAAACTGTTTTTT. Protein sequence: CASSQGSGDEKLFF.